This T cell receptor beta chain was identified during a study of radiation and T cells in renal cell carcinoma. Study-level points and caveats: In blood, top tumor clones expanded by 2 weeks, shrinking by 4. Baseline intratumoral clonotype presence is unknown without pretreatment biopsies.

Time point: blood 2 weeks post-SBRT. As to treatment: 15 Gy SBRT to primary tumor, nephrectomy 4 weeks later. Radiation-treated patients gave blood at baseline, week 2 and week 4. The V gene lost 6 bases and the J gene lost 3 bases, with 5 bases spanning the gap. CDR1 MNHNY and CDR2 SVGAGI come from the germline V gene (reference sequence). The CDR3 totals 12 residues. In regard to this clone: The target antigen is unknown.

Using immunoSEQ multiplex PCR, the repertoire was profiled, and TCRdb retains in-frame clones only, with some absent. This sample carries about 150,000 clones, 80% to 90% of them seen once, and the ten largest clones take approximately 13%. Sequencing used blood, obtained from a patient whose treatment included radiotherapy and nephrectomy. This clonotype was sampled from a woman aged 50 to 65 with renal cell carcinoma. V is TRBV6-6 and J is TRBJ2-2; no clear D gene. The chain's CDR3 is CASRTYTGELFF. CDR3 coding DNA: TGTGCCAGCAGGACCTACACCGGGGAGCTGTTTTTT.